This TCR beta chain was sequenced in a study of blood T cell repertoires in COVID-19. Here immunoSEQ multiplex PCR was the method, and the copy in TCRdb shows in-frame clones only, minus some. The data hold 370,000 or so clones, with about 89% observed a single time. Germline CDR1 and CDR2: MNHEY and SVGAGI. The CDR3 is 15 residues long. The V and J ends lost 4 bases and 0 bases respectively, with 12 bases between them. Sequencing was carried out using PBMCs or T cells enriched from blood (not recorded which). The TCR originated in a young man who had recovered from COVID-19. The chain has TRBV6-5 and TRBJ1-2, with a tentative D call TRBD1 (5 bases). The CDR3 DNA reads TGTGCCAGCAGTTTGACAGCAACTCCTAACTATGGCTACACCTTC. Translation: CASSLTATPNYGYTF.